These 28 T cell receptor beta chains were all obtained from the same sample, sequenced in a study of tumor-infiltrating lymphocytes in primary liver carcinoma. With around 500 ng total RNA as template and a constant-region primer, TCR beta cDNA was made. Modified slightly, ARM-PCR produced TCR beta libraries over three nested multiplex PCR rounds. Amplification in the first two PCR rounds was performed using TRBV1-TRBV30 forward primers and a C-beta reverse primer for roughly 10 cycles each. MiXCR, run by TCRdb on the multiplex PCR reads, gives a single entry per CDR3 protein. The sample comprises approximately 37,000 distinct CDR3 sequences, roughly 77% of which are singletons, and approximately 40% rests with the top ten. The study co-extracted DNA and RNA from around 18-30 mg of unsorted bulk tissue. Sequencing was carried out using tumor-adjacent normal liver tissue. These TCRs come from a man in his forties with primary liver carcinoma and hepatitis B virus infection.

Comment on this clonotype: A read error may produce the germline difference seen at one junction end. V and J are TRBV19 and TRBJ1-5; D is possibly TRBD1 (5 bases). The CDR3 runs 12 residues. Germline lookup yields CDR1 LNHDA and CDR2 SQIVND (reference sequence). CDR3 in amino acids: CTSITGHQPQHF. CDR3 nucleotides: TGTACCAGTATTACAGGTCATCAGCCCCAGCATTTT.

This clonotype was recorded only once. An end of the junction differs from the germline gene, which may be a read error. V usage is TRBV11-1 and J usage is TRBJ2-4; 13 bases are a match to TRBD2. The CDR3 runs 17 residues. Germline V gene sequence: CDR1 SGHAT, CDR2 FQDESV (reference sequence). The CDR3 bases are TGTGCTAGCAGCTTTCCCGGGACTAGCGGGATCAAAAACATTGAGTACTTC. Translating gives CASSFPGTSGIKNIEYF.

The J gene is TRBJ2-1, the V gene TRBV30; no clear D gene. CDR3 length: 13 amino acids. V was shortened by 2 bases and J by 12 bases, with 17 bases between the two germline ends. CDR1 and CDR2 from the germline V gene are GTSNPN and SVGIG (reference sequence). The CDR3 protein is CAWSPSVNSGQFF. In DNA, the CDR3 is TGTGCCTGGAGTCCCAGCGTGAACAGTGGGCAGTTCTTC.

The chain joins TRBV6-5 to TRBJ2-2; D tentatively reads TRBD1 or TRBD2 (5 bases each). The CDR3 covers 14 residues. V lost 0 bases, J lost 12 bases, and 14 bases lay in between. The germline V gene has CDR1 MNHEY and CDR2 SVGAGI. CDR3 protein: CASSYSRKGEKLFF. The DNA of the CDR3 is TGTGCCAGCAGTTACTCGCGGAAAGGGGAGAAGCTGTTTTTT.

For this clonotype: An end of the junction does not agree with germline; a read error may underlie this. The V gene is TRBV29-1, the J gene TRBJ1-5; D ambiguous. Germline V gives CDR1 SQVTM, CDR2 ANQGSEA. CDR3 length equals 13 residues. The CDR3 here is CSVLEESNQPQHF. CDR3 DNA: TGTAGCGTTTTGGAAGAGTCCAATCAGCCCCAGCATTTT. The whole variable domain, filled in from reference TRBV29-1 and TRBJ1-5, reads SAVISQKPSRDICQRGTSLTIQCQVDSQVTMMFWYRQQPGQSLTLIATANQGSEATYESGFVIDKFPISRPNLTFSTLTVSNMSPEDSSIYLCSVLEESNQPQHFGDGTRLSIL.

This clonotype was detected a few times. This chain connects TRBV11-3 to TRBJ2-1; D unclear. V gave up 2 bases and J gave up 3 bases, with 8 bases separating them. The CDR3 loop spans 14 amino acids. Looked up from germline, CDR1 is SGHNT and CDR2 is YENEEA. The CDR3 nucleotides read TGTGCCAGCAGCTTATTTCCGGACTACAATGAGCAGTTCTTC. This codes for CASSLFPDYNEQFF.

The sample holds many counts of this clonotype. The gene calls are TRBV7-8 and TRBJ2-2; 11 bases match TRBD2. The length of the CDR3 is 16 residues. V was clipped by 4 bases and J by 3 bases; unmatched bases: 4. Germline values: CDR1 SGHVS, CDR2 FQNEAQ. CDR3 DNA sequence: TGTGCCAGCAGCTCACTAGCGGGAGCTTACACCGGGGAGCTGTTTTTT. This codes for CASSSLAGAYTGELFF.

A word on this clonotype: The junction does not match germline at one end; this may be a read error. This sequence joins TRBV6-1 and TRBJ2-3; 12 bases align to TRBD2. Germline CDR1 reads MNHNS; CDR2 reads SASEGT. The CDR3 runs to 16 residues. CDR3 loop: CASSAASGRGPDTQYF. The CDR3 DNA reads as TGTGCCAGTAGTGCGGCTAGCGGGAGGGGGCCAGATACGCAGTATTTT.

A few counts support this clonotype. In DNA form, the CDR3 reads TGTGCCATGAGTGCGGGACAAGGCCAATACGAGCAGTACTTC. Translation: CAMSAGQGQYEQYF. The chain is built from TRBV6-1 and TRBJ2-7; D tentatively reads TRBD1 or TRBD2 (6 bases each). The germline gives CDR1 MNHNS, CDR2 SASEGT. The V end lost 10 bases, the J end lost 4 bases, and 20 bases lay between the germline ends. The CDR3 contains 14 residues.

As to this clonotype: An end of the junction does not agree with germline; a read error may underlie this. This chain links TRBV6-2 or TRBV6-3 with TRBJ1-2; D is undetermined. This CDR3 is built from 11 residues. CDR1 is MNHEY, CDR2 SVGEGT, per germline. The CDR3 reads CATALGYDYTF. The CDR3 DNA reads as TGTGCAACCGCCCTAGGCTATGACTACACCTTC.

This rearrangement joins TRBV29-1 to TRBJ2-7; a possible D gene is TRBD2 (6 bases). The CDR3 is made up of 13 amino acids. Deletions cut 6 bases from V and 6 bases from J, with 18 bases between. Germline loops: CDR1 SQVTM, CDR2 ANQGSEA. CDR3 nucleotide sequence: TGCAGCGTATGGGACTTACCTGTCTGCGAGCAGTACTTC. Translating gives CSVWDLPVCEQYF.

With respect to this clonotype: Because the CDR3 is missing its conserved closing phenylalanine or tryptophan, this is likely a read error. The gene calls are TRBV12-3 or TRBV12-4 and TRBJ2-1; 7 positions agree with TRBD1. With V trimmed by 5 bases and J by 9 bases, 7 bases remained unmatched. The CDR3 sequence is 13 residues long. CDR3 bases: TGTGCCAGCAGTCTCGGACAGGACAGTGAGCAGTTCATC. It specifies CASSLGQDSEQFI.

Remarks on this clonotype: Germline and junction disagree at one end, which may indicate a read error. This chain connects TRBV14 to TRBJ1-1; D gene unclear. This CDR3 is 15 amino acids long. The germline V gene has CDR1 SGHDN and CDR2 FVKESK. This chain's CDR3 is CATSQRGLMNTEASF. CDR3 bases: TGTGCCACCAGCCAACGGGGATTAATGAACACTGAAGCTTCCTTT.

The chain uses TRBV5-6 and TRBJ2-1, with 10 positions matching TRBD2. The J segment lost 5 bases and the V segment lost 4 bases, leaving 9 bases of the junction unmatched. Germline loops: CDR1 SGHDT, CDR2 YYEEEE. This CDR3 has 16 amino acids. This chain's CDR3 is CASSPSGSGRDNEQFF. The CDR3, as DNA: TGTGCCAGCAGCCCGTCTGGGAGCGGGAGGGACAATGAGCAGTTCTTC.

Comment on this clonotype: Compared with germline, one end of the junction differs, possibly owing to a read error. This sequence joins TRBV30 and TRBJ1-1; D is ambiguous. Germline V gene data show CDR1 as GTSNPN and CDR2 as SVGIG (reference sequence). This CDR3 is 14 amino acids long. The CDR3 is CGWSVGISNTEAFF. Here the CDR3 DNA reads TGTGGCTGGAGTGTAGGCATCTCGAATACTGAAGCTTTCTTT.

The chain carries TRBV6-5 and TRBJ2-1, with 14 bases matching TRBD2. The V segment lost 0 bases and the J segment 7 bases; nucleotides outside the gene matches: 5. Per germline, CDR1 MNHEY and CDR2 SVGAGI. CDR3 length: 17 amino acids. CDR3 DNA: TGTGCCAGCAGTTACTCGGGGACTAGCGGGAGAGCGAATGAGCAGTTCTTC. It encodes CASSYSGTSGRANEQFF.

As for this clonotype: The junction differs from germline at one of its ends, possibly a read error. The V gene is TRBV30, the J gene TRBJ2-1; 7 bases are shared with TRBD2. CDR1 GTSNPN and CDR2 SVGIG come from the germline V gene (reference sequence). The CDR3 has 13 residues. CDR3: CAWSHSGNSEQVF. Here the CDR3 DNA reads TGTGCCTGGAGTCACAGCGGGAACAGCGAGCAGGTCTTC.

V is TRBV6-2 or TRBV6-3 and J is TRBJ2-1; D unresolved. The V and J ends lost 0 bases and 9 bases respectively, with 3 bases between them. The CDR3 runs to 11 residues. Germline loops: CDR1 MNHEY, CDR2 SVGEGT. This CDR3 reads CASSYSLEQFF. The CDR3 DNA sequence: TGTGCCAGCAGTTACTCTCTTGAGCAGTTCTTC.

The chain links TRBV11-1 to TRBJ2-1; D remains ambiguous. Per the germline V gene, CDR1 is SGHAT and CDR2 is FQDESV (reference sequence). Trimming removed 9 bases at V and 1 base at J, with 19 bases between. This CDR3 spans 16 amino acids. DNA of the CDR3: TGTGCCAGAAGCCCCCGGGTGGCGAAATCCTACAATGAGCAGTTCTTC. Translated, it gives CARSPRVAKSYNEQFF.

J is TRBJ2-7 and V is TRBV14; no clear D gene. CDR1 is SGHDN and CDR2 is FVKESK in the germline V gene. The CDR3 has 12 amino acids. V gave up 7 bases and J gave up 9 bases, with 16 bases separating them. Here the CDR3 reads CASNRSMGSQYF. CDR3 in DNA: TGTGCCAGCAACCGCTCCATGGGTTCGCAGTACTTC.

Concerning this clonotype: One end of the junction does not line up with germline, which may come from a read error. The chain carries TRBV29-1 and TRBJ2-5, with D unresolved. The germline V gene encodes CDR1 SQVTM and CDR2 ANQGSEA. This CDR3 spans 14 amino acids. The CDR3 nucleotides read TGCAGTGTTGTAGGTATTGGCAGCCAAGAGAGCCAGTACTTC. It translates to CSVVGIGSQESQYF.

Concerning this clonotype itself: The junction shows a germline mismatch at one end, possibly a read error. The chain couples TRBV29-1 to TRBJ2-3; TRBD2 aligns across 7 bases. This CDR3 region has 14 residues. Germline CDR1 is SQVTM and CDR2 is ANQGSEA. The CDR3 here is CSVDGSGIRDTQYF. The CDR3 DNA is TGTAGCGTTGACGGAAGCGGGATCAGAGATACGCAGTATTTT.

This clonotype was counted a few times. A read error may produce the germline difference seen at one junction end. The gene calls are TRBV6-2 or TRBV6-3 and TRBJ2-7; possible D gene TRBD2, 5 bases. The CDR3 length is 14 residues. Germline V gene sequence: CDR1 MNHEY, CDR2 SVGEGT. The CDR3 sequence: CGSSLWAGPYKQYF. The CDR3 DNA is TGTGGCAGCAGTCTCTGGGCGGGTCCTTACAAGCAGTACTTC.

On this clonotype itself: An end of the junction does not agree with germline; a read error may underlie this. This sequence joins TRBV6-1 and TRBJ1-1; D uncertain. CDR1 and CDR2 (germline): MNHNS, SASEGT. The CDR3 runs to 17 residues. Here the CDR3 reads CANSEGEGQRANTEAFF. The CDR3 DNA sequence: TGTGCCAACAGTGAAGGTGAAGGGCAGAGGGCTAACACTGAAGCGTTCTTT.

Worth noting for this clonotype: The junction departs from the called germline gene at one end, perhaps through a read error. Here the CDR3 DNA reads TGTGCCGGCAGGGAGAAGCAATCCTACGAGCAGTACTTC. Its translation: CAGREKQSYEQYF. The chain carries TRBV11-1 and TRBJ2-7; perhaps D is TRBD1 or TRBD2 (5 bases each). Germline lookup yields CDR1 SGHAT and CDR2 FQDESV (reference sequence). This CDR3 has 13 residues. The entire variable domain, with the rest obtained from reference TRBV11-1 and TRBJ2-7, is as follows: EAEVAQSPRYKITEKSQAVAFWCDPISGHATLYWYRQILGQGPELLVQFQDESVVDDSQLPKDRFSAERLKGVDSTLKIQPAELGDSAMYLCAGREKQSYEQYFGPGTRLTVT.

Details on this clonotype: The junction departs from the called germline gene at one end, perhaps through a read error. The chain has TRBV6-1 and TRBJ2-1, with 8 bases identical to TRBD2. This CDR3 contains 15 residues. Germline V gene sequence: CDR1 MNHNS, CDR2 SASEGT. CDR3 nucleotide sequence: TGTGCCAGCAGCGAAGAAGCGGGAGAATACAATGAGCACTTCTTC. Protein: CASSEEAGEYNEHFF.

Details on this clonotype: One end of the junction varies from germline; a read error may be responsible. This chain connects TRBV11-2 to TRBJ2-5; tentatively, D is TRBD2 (6 bases). CDR3 length: 13 amino acids. Germline loops: CDR1 SGHAT, CDR2 FQNNGV. CDR3 in DNA: TGTGCCAGCAGCCCCGGGGTGGGGATCGGAGGGAACTTC. The encoded protein is CASSPGVGIGGNF.

Points on this clonotype: The germline gene is not matched at one end of the junction; a read error may be the cause. V and J are TRBV11-2 and TRBJ2-5, with a tentative D call TRBD2 (5 bases). The CDR3 sequence is 16 residues long. The V gene's germline CDR1 is SGHAT and CDR2 FQNNGV. This CDR3 is CASSLESGISMVTQYF. The DNA of the CDR3 is TGTGCCAGCAGTTTAGAGTCCGGGATATCGATGGTGACCCAGTACTTC. Full variable domain (rest looked up from reference TRBV11-2 and TRBJ2-5): EAGVAQSPRYKIIEKRQSVAFWCNPISGHATLYWYQQILGQGPKLLIQFQNNGVVDDSQLPKDRFSAERLKGVDSTLKIQPAKLEDSAVYLCASSLESGISMVTQYFGPGTRLLVL.